This T cell receptor (beta chain) was profiled in a study of tumor and adjacent non-tumor tissue in lung cancer (dated by TCRdb to about 2018). As for the study more broadly: The cohort included approximately 13 adenocarcinoma, 2 squamous cell carcinoma and 1 small cell lung cancer patients. Ages among the roughly 15 patients ranged from about 30 to 85 years, there were some 10 men and 5 women, and disease was at TNM stage I to III. A total of roughly 130 million productive TCRbeta reads were generated by sequencing, corresponding to an average of roughly 4 million reads per sample. The study compared bulk TCRbeta repertoires from lung tumor tissue and matched distant non-tumor lung tissue of roughly 15 lung cancer patients. For each patient, one tumor sample and one normal lung sample were taken, giving approximately 30 paired specimens that underwent TCRbeta CDR3 sequencing. Results and caveats for the whole study, not just this receptor: Younger patients had significantly higher TCR diversity, and higher tumor TCR diversity was associated with shorter overall and disease-free survival. Because peripheral blood was not sequenced, blood TCRbeta repertoires in the lung cancer patients of the study were not examined. Tumor tissue showed significantly higher TCR diversity (inverse Simpson) than normal lung tissue, at around 450 vs 150 (P = 0.0075, Mann-Whitney U test). The cohort had only 15 patients, and the authors noted that larger samples and more detailed clinical data are needed. The top 100 clones accounted for a significantly larger cumulative portion of the repertoire in normal lung than in tumor tissue. The methods do not name the sequencing platform or mention unique molecular identifiers.

The library was obtained by multiplex PCR. Sequenced using an Illumina HiSeq 2500. TCRbeta libraries were built by three rounds of nested PCR using primers (Table S4), following protocols modified from ARM-PCR. PCR products of 200-500 bp were gel-excised and purified with the QIAquick gel extraction kit before sequencing. The authors' pipeline ran thus. Trimmomatic was used to clean the reads, FLASH merged the cleaned reads into complete CDR3 sequences, and MiTCR assigned the sequences to V(D)J germline segments. Clonal diversity was computed as the inverse Simpson's index with VDJtools. A read counted as productive if the sequence was in-frame and lacked a premature stop codon. TCRdb redid the processing of the public reads, applying fastp at Q25 and MiXCR, and retained in-frame beta chains. Rows with one shared CDR3 protein collapse into an entry with the most common genes and DNA. The V and J calls were determined by TCRdb, not by the authors. For this sample there are 60,000 to 90,000 distinct CDR3 sequences; approximately 68% appear just once. The top ten clonotypes cover 25% to 30% of the sample.

As to this clonotype: Its antigen is not yet known. An end of the junction does not agree with germline; a read error may underlie this.

RNA was extracted from bulk unsorted tissue and checked for quality with a NanoDrop ND-1000 and an Agilent 2100. Normal lung samples were distant non-tumor tissue taken more than 3 cm from the tumor edge. All donors had newly diagnosed lung cancer, had not received prior chemotherapy, and were admitted for thoracic surgery in China between August and November 2014. Patients with previous radiotherapy or chemotherapy, or with another concurrent cancer, were excluded from the study. Pieces of surgical tissue measuring 1-2 cm3 were kept in RNAlater solution and held at -80 degrees C until needed. The germline V gene yields MNHNS for CDR1 and SASEGT for CDR2. Inclusive of the bounding cysteine and phenylalanine, the CDR3 is 13 residues long. Only the CDR3 DNA stays, 39 bases, in frame from base 1.

Rearrangement joined TRBV6-1 to TRBJ2-7; possibly the D gene is TRBD1, per 6 matching bases. Sequenced material: distant non-tumor lung tissue. This clonotype was obtained from a woman aged 45-60 years with non-small cell lung cancer. The CDR3 in this case is CDSRSTGYYEQYF. The bases read TGTGACAGCAGGTCGACAGGATACTACGAGCAGTACTTC.